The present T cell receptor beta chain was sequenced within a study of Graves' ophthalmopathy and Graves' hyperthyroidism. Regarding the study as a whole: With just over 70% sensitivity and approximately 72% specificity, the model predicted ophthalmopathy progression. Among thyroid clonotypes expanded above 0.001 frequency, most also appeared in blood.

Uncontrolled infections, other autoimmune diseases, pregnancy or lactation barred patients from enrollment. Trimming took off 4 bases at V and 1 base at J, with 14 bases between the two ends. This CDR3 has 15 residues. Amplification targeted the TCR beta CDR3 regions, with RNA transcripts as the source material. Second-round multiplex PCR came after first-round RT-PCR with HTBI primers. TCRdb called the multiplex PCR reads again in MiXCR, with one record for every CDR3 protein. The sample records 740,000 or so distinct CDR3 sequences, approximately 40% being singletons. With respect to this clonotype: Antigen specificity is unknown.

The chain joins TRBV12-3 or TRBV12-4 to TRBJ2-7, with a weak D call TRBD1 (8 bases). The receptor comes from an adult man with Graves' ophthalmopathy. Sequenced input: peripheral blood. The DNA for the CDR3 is TGTGCCAGCAGTTCACAGGGGGGGAATTCCTACGAGCAGTACTTC. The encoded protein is CASSSQGGNSYEQYF.